These 25 T cell receptor beta chains share one sample of origin, sequenced in a study of blood T cell repertoires in COVID-19. Generated by immunoSEQ multiplex PCR, the TCRdb table keeps only in-frame clones and is missing some. The sample yields 180,000 or so clones, approximately 86% seen once. The sequenced material came from peripheral blood. Receptor source: a man aged 60 to 69 who had recovered from COVID-19.

J is TRBJ2-3 and V is TRBV7-2; 8 bases line up with TRBD1. CDR1 is SGHTA and CDR2 is FQGNSA in the germline V gene. The CDR3 has 15 residues. Trimming at V came to 5 bases and at J to 4 bases, leaving 8 bases not matched to a gene. The CDR3 is CASSARQGRADTQYF. The DNA of the CDR3 is TGTGCCAGCAGCGCCCGACAGGGGCGTGCAGATACGCAGTATTTT.

The gene calls are TRBV10-3 and TRBJ2-3; TRBD1 matches at 8 bases. The CDR3 consists of 14 residues. J lost 3 bases, V lost 6 bases, and 5 bases had no gene match. CDR1 is ENHRY and CDR2 is SYGVKD in the germline V gene. CDR3 loop: CAIRPGQGTDTQYF. In DNA form, the CDR3 reads TGTGCCATCAGGCCTGGACAGGGAACAGATACGCAGTATTTT.

The sample holds one count of this clone. The V gene is TRBV6-5, the J gene TRBJ2-3; maybe TRBD1 (6 bases). The CDR3 runs to 14 residues. V was cut by 6 bases and J by 6 bases, with 16 bases left in between. The germline gives CDR1 MNHEY, CDR2 SVGAGI. CDR3 amino acids: CASRKPAGADTQYF. DNA for the CDR3: TGTGCCAGCAGAAAACCGGCAGGGGCTGATACGCAGTATTTT.

The chain couples TRBV9 to TRBJ2-1; TRBD1 aligns across 12 bases. Germline CDR1 and CDR2: SGDLS and YYNGEE. Unmatched junction bases numbered 6, after V lost 3 bases and J lost 5 bases. The CDR3 is 16 residues long. The CDR3 region has the DNA TGTGCCAGCAGCGCTCCGGGACAGGGGGCACACAATGAGCAGTTCTTC. Its translation: CASSAPGQGAHNEQFF.

V usage is TRBV7-9 and J usage is TRBJ1-2; 7 bases match TRBD1. CDR3 length: 15 residues. The trim removed 5 bases at V and 7 bases at J, leaving 13 bases unmatched. Germline CDR1 SEHNR, CDR2 FQNEAQ (reference sequence). The CDR3 spells CASSHSGGTQPGYTF. The DNA for the CDR3 is TGTGCCAGCAGCCACTCAGGGGGGACTCAACCTGGCTACACCTTC.

The chain uses TRBV7-9 and TRBJ1-1; 8 bases fit TRBD1. Germline lookup yields CDR1 SEHNR and CDR2 FQNEAQ (reference sequence). There are 14 residues in the CDR3. V lost 4 bases to trimming and J lost 7 bases; unmatched junction nucleotides: 8. The CDR3 DNA sequence: TGTGCCAGCAGCTCCGGACAGGGTACGAATGAAGCTTTCTTT. Residues: CASSSGQGTNEAFF.

This rearrangement joins TRBV7-9 to TRBJ2-7; D gene unclear. Trimming stripped 4 bases from V and 3 bases from J, with 4 bases between. The germline CDR1 and CDR2 sequences are SEHNR and FQNEAQ (reference sequence). This CDR3 is built from 11 residues. The CDR3 DNA sequence: TGTGCCAGCAGCTCGGTCTACGAGCAGTACTTC. This translates into CASSSVYEQYF.

This chain uses TRBV7-3 with TRBJ2-1, with D possibly being TRBD2 (6 bases). Per germline, CDR1 SGHTA and CDR2 FQGTGA. The ends were cut back, 5 bases at V and 4 bases at J, with 12 bases in the middle. The CDR3 has 14 amino acids. The CDR3 loop reads CASSGPGAYNEQFF. CDR3 DNA: TGTGCCAGCAGCGGCCCGGGAGCTTACAATGAGCAGTTCTTC.

V is TRBV5-4 and J is TRBJ1-5; D is undetermined. With 3 bases removed from V and 7 bases from J, the gap between germline ends came to 14 bases. Germline V gene sequence: CDR1 SGHNT, CDR2 YYREEE (reference sequence). The CDR3 contains 14 residues. The CDR3 protein is CASSWNTVSQPQHF. The CDR3 bases are TGTGCCAGCAGCTGGAACACGGTTAGCCAGCCCCAGCATTTT.

This chain connects TRBV7-2 to TRBJ1-2, with unresolved D. V lost 2 bases and J lost 12, with 13 bases in between. Germline V gene lookup returns CDR1 SGHTA and CDR2 FQGNSA. CDR3 length: 12 residues. This chain's CDR3 is CASSLNLERNTF. The DNA for the CDR3 is TGTGCCAGCAGCTTAAATCTTGAGCGGAACACCTTC.

The V and J genes are TRBV6-5 and TRBJ2-3; no firm D call. Germline V gene data show CDR1 as MNHEY and CDR2 as SVGAGI. The V end lost 10 bases, the J end lost 6 bases, and 11 bases lay between the germline ends. This CDR3 comprises 11 residues. In DNA form, the CDR3 reads TGTGCCACCACAGTCAGGGATACGCAGTATTTT. Protein sequence: CATTVRDTQYF.

The chain has TRBV27 and TRBJ1-5, with D perhaps TRBD1 (5 bases). The CDR3 consists of 14 residues. Per the germline V gene, CDR1 is MNHEY and CDR2 is SMNVEV (reference sequence). V gave up 3 bases and J gave up 3 bases, with 9 bases separating them. In DNA form, the CDR3 reads TGTGCCAGCAGTTTGATTGGACACAATCAGCCCCAGCATTTT. The encoded protein is CASSLIGHNQPQHF.

The chain combines TRBV14 with TRBJ2-1; D perhaps matches TRBD2 (5 bases). CDR1 is SGHDN and CDR2 is FVKESK in the germline V gene. The CDR3 length is 16 residues. V lost 3 bases and J 6 bases, leaving 18 bases between the germline ends. The CDR3 sequence is CASSHLKRVEGNEQFF. The CDR3, as DNA: TGTGCCAGCAGCCACCTAAAAAGGGTAGAGGGCAATGAGCAGTTCTTC.

J is TRBJ1-5 and V is TRBV3-1 (or the pseudogene TRBV3-2), with 7 bases matching TRBD1. Germline CDR1 LGHDT, CDR2 YNNKEL (reference sequence). J was trimmed by 10 bases and V by 0 bases; bases with no gene match: 9. CDR3 length: 15 residues. CDR3 protein: CASSQDYRTGRPQHF. The CDR3 nucleotides read TGTGCCAGCAGCCAAGATTACAGGACAGGTCGTCCCCAGCATTTT.

The chain is built from TRBV18 and TRBJ1-1; D might be TRBD1 (5 bases). Germline V CDR1 and CDR2: KGHSH, LQKENI. The CDR3 is 15 amino acids. Trimming took 6 bases from V and 5 from J, leaving 19 bases between them. In DNA form, the CDR3 reads TGTGCCAGCTCCCCCGGGCGGGGCAGTTCGACTGAAGCTTTCTTT. This translates into CASSPGRGSSTEAFF.

V usage is TRBV6-5 and J usage is TRBJ2-7, with TRBD1 matching over 7 bases. The CDR3 spans 15 residues. Germline CDR1 and CDR2: MNHEY and SVGAGI. V gave up 4 bases and J gave up 2 bases; unmatched junction bases: 8. The CDR3 loop reads CASSSGTANPYEQYF. As DNA, the CDR3 is TGTGCCAGCAGTTCCGGGACAGCGAACCCCTACGAGCAGTACTTC.

The V and J genes are TRBV2 and TRBJ2-2, with 7 bases lining up with TRBD1. The germline gives CDR1 SNHLY, CDR2 FYNNEI. The length of the CDR3 is 14 residues. The J segment lost 6 bases and the V segment lost 3 bases, leaving 4 bases of the junction unmatched. The CDR3 loop reads CASSETGLAGELFF. The CDR3 nucleotides are TGTGCCAGCAGTGAGACAGGGTTGGCCGGGGAGCTGTTTTTT.

This sequence joins TRBV9 and TRBJ2-3; 7 bases line up with TRBD2. V was clipped by 2 bases and J by 2 bases; unmatched bases: 14. Germline lookup yields CDR1 SGDLS and CDR2 YYNGEE. This CDR3 is 18 amino acids long. The CDR3 sequence: CASSVYPSGAGPTDTQYF. In DNA, the CDR3 is TGTGCCAGCAGCGTTTATCCAAGTGGAGCGGGGCCCACAGATACGCAGTATTTT.

V and J are TRBV27 and TRBJ2-6; 7 nucleotides line up with TRBD2. Germline values: CDR1 MNHEY, CDR2 SMNVEV (reference sequence). The CDR3 is 15 amino acids. Trimming took 11 bases from V and 10 from J; bases not matched to a gene: 17. For the CDR3, the DNA is TGTGCCCCTAGACTAGCTCCCGGGCTCCCAAACGTCCTGACTTTC. Residues: CAPRLAPGLPNVLTF.

The chain couples TRBV5-1 to TRBJ2-5, with TRBD1 as a possible D gene (6 bases). Germline V gives CDR1 SGHRS, CDR2 YFSETQ. This CDR3 has 14 amino acids. Trimming cost V 4 bases and J 3 bases, with 13 bases left between them. CDR3 DNA sequence: TGCGCCAGCAGCACACAGGGTCGGGAAGAGACCCAGTACTTC. Its translation is CASSTQGREETQYF.

The CDR3 nucleotides are TGCGCCAGCAGCTTCGGGGAGGGAGGCTACACCTTC. Translation gives CASSFGEGGYTF. V and J are TRBV5-1 and TRBJ1-2; D remains unclear. Trimming removed 2 bases from V and 8 bases from J, with 10 bases in between. The germline V gene has CDR1 SGHRS and CDR2 YFSETQ. The CDR3 has 12 residues.

J is TRBJ1-1 and V is TRBV7-2; TRBD1 matches 7 bases. In germline, CDR1 is SGHTA, CDR2 FQGNSA. This CDR3 is 13 amino acids long. V gave up 4 bases and J gave up 11 bases; unmatched junction bases: 10. This CDR3 is CASSSARQGRAFF. CDR3 nucleotides: TGTGCCAGCAGCTCCGCGCGACAGGGACGGGCTTTCTTT.

CDR3 protein: CASSEAYGKRYTEAFF. The CDR3 DNA is TGTGCCAGCAGTGAAGCGTATGGCAAACGATACACTGAAGCTTTCTTT. The rearrangement joins TRBV6-1 to TRBJ1-1; D unclear. Per the germline V gene, CDR1 is MNHNS and CDR2 is SASEGT. Trimming shortened V by 0 bases and J by 3 bases, and 14 bases separated the two germline ends. The CDR3 totals 16 residues.

This rearrangement joins TRBV18 to TRBJ2-1; tentatively, D is TRBD1 (6 bases). CDR3 length: 17 residues. Trimming took off 2 bases at V and 0 bases at J, with 14 bases between the two ends. Germline V CDR1 and CDR2: KGHSH, LQKENI. Here the CDR3 reads CASSPSLEQGSYNEQFF. The CDR3 nucleotides are TGTGCCAGCTCACCATCCCTAGAACAGGGCTCCTACAATGAGCAGTTCTTC.

The chain has TRBV7-2 and TRBJ2-3; TRBD1 might be the D (6 bases). With 5 bases removed from V and 1 base from J, the gap between germline ends came to 10 bases. Looked up from germline, CDR1 is SGHTA and CDR2 is FQGNSA. This CDR3 region has 14 residues. Written as DNA, the CDR3 is TGTGCCAGCAGCCTGGACAGCGGCACAGATACGCAGTATTTT. This encodes CASSLDSGTDTQYF.